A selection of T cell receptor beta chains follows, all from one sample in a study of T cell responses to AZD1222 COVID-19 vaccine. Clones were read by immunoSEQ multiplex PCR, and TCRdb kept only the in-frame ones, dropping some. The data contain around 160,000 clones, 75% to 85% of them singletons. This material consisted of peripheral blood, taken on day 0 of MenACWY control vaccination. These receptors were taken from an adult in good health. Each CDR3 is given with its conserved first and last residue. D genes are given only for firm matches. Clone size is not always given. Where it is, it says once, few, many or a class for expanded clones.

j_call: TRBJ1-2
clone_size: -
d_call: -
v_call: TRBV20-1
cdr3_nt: TGCAGTGCCGCCCTCTATGGCTACACCTTC
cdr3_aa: CSAALYGYTF

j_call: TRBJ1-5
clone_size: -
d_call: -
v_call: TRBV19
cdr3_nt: TGTGCCAGTAGTATAGATCGCCTCAGAGGCCAGCCCCAGCATTTT
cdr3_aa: CASSIDRLRGQPQHF

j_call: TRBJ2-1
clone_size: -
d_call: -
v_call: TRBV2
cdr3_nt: TGTGCCAGCGCTGCCTTCCACTACAATGAGCAGTTCTTC
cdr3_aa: CASAAFHYNEQFF

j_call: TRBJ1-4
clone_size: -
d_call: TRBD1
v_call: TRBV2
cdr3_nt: TGTGCCAGCGGCCGGACAGGGATTGTTGAAAAACTGTTTTTT
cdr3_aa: CASGRTGIVEKLFF

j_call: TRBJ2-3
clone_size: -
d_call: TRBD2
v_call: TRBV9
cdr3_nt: TGTGCCAGCAGCGTAGACCCGGGGGGGACAGATACGCAGTATTTT
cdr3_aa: CASSVDPGGTDTQYF

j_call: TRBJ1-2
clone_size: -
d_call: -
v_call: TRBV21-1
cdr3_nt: TGTGTCAGCGGTCGGTCGGGGCGGAACTATGGCTACACCTTC
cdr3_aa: CVSGRSGRNYGYTF

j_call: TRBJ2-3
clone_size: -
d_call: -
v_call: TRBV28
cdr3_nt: TGTGCCAGCAGTTTGGGGGGGCCAAGCACAGATACGCAGTATTTT
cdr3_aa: CASSLGGPSTDTQYF

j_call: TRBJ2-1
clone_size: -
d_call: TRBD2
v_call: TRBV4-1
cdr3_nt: TGCGCCAGCAGCCAAGACGCAGCGGGGGGCCTATACAATGAGCAGTTCTTC
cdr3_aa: CASSQDAAGGLYNEQFF

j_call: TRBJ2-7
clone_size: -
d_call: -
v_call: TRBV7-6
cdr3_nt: TGTGCCAGCAGCTTACGTGGGGACCCCGGGCACGAGCAGTACTTC
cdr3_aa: CASSLRGDPGHEQYF

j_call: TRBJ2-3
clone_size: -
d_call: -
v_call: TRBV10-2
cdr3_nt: TGCGCCAGCAGTGACACAATAGATACGCAGTATTTT
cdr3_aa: CASSDTIDTQYF

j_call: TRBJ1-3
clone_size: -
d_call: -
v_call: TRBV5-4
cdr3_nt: TGTGCCAGCAGCAACGGATATCCAGGGGGAAACACCATATATTTT
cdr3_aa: CASSNGYPGGNTIYF

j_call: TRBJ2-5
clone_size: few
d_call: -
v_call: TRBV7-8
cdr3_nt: TGTGCCAGCAGCTTAGGAAGGCAGCAAGAGACCCAGTACTTC
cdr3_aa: CASSLGRQQETQYF

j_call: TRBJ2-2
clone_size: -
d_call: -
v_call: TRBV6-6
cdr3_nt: TGTGCCAGCAGTCTCCTACAGAGGAGGCAGGGCAACACCGGGGAGCTGTTTTTT
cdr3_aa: CASSLLQRRQGNTGELFF

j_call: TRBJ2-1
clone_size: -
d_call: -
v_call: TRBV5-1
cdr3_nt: TGCGCCAGCAGCTTGGCGGGGAATCTATACAATGAGCAGTTCTTC
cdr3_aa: CASSLAGNLYNEQFF

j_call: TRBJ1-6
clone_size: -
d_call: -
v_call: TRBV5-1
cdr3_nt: TGCGCCAGCAGTGAGGGACAAGGGGGACGGAATTCACCCCTCCACTTT
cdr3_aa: CASSEGQGGRNSPLHF

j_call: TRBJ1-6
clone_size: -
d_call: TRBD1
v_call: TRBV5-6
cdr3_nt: TGTGCCAGCAGCTTGGGACAGGGGGTTTATTCACCCCTCCACTTT
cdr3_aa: CASSLGQGVYSPLHF

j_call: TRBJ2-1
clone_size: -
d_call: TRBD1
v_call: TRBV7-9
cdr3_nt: TGTGCCAGCAGCTGGGGACAGGGAAAGGGCAATGAGCAGTTCTTC
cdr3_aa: CASSWGQGKGNEQFF

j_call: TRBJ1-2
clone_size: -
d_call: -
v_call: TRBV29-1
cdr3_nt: TGCAGCCGGGACGGGGCGTTCCATGGCTACACCTTC
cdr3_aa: CSRDGAFHGYTF

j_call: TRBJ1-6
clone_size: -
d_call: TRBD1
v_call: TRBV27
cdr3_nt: TGTGCCAGCAGTTTGACAGGGGGTTATACCAGCTCCTATAATTCACCCCTCCACTTT
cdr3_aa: CASSLTGGYTSSYNSPLHF

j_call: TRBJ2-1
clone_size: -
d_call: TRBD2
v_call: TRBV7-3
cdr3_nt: TGTGCCAGCAGCCGAAGGCCTAGCGGGGGCGATGAGCAGTTCTTC
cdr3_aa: CASSRRPSGGDEQFF

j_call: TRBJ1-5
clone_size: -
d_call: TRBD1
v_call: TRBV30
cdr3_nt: TGTGCCTGGAAGGGACAGGGGCTTCTTGGCAATCAGCCCCAGCATTTT
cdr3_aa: CAWKGQGLLGNQPQHF

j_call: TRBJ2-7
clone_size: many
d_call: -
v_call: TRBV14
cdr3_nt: TGTGCCAGCAGCCAAGGATCGCTACAGGAGCAGTACTTC
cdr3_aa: CASSQGSLQEQYF

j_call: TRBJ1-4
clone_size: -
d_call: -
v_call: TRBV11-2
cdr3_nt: TGTGCCAGCAGCTTAGATTCCGGGTTCGGTGAAAAACTGTTTTTT
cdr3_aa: CASSLDSGFGEKLFF

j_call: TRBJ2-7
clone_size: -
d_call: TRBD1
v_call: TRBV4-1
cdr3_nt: TGCGCCAGCAGCGAGACAGGGGGCCCGGTATACGAGCAGTACTTC
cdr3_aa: CASSETGGPVYEQYF

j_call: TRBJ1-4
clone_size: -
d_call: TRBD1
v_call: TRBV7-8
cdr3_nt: TGTGCCAGCAGCAGGACAGGGGGCCATCTTAATGAAAAACTGTTTTTT
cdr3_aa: CASSRTGGHLNEKLFF

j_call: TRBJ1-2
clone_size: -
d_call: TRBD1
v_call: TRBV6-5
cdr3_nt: TGTGCCAGCAGTCTGCGACAGGGACGGGATGGCTACACCTTC
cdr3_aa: CASSLRQGRDGYTF

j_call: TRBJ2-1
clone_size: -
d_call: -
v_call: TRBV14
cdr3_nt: TGTGCCAGCAGCCAAGAATACGATCCGGACAGCTCCTACAATGAGCAGTTCTTC
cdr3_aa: CASSQEYDPDSSYNEQFF

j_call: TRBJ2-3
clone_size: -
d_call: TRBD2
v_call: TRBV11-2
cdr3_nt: TGTGCCAGCAGCTTTCCCCCGGGACTAGCAGCAGATACGCAGTATTTT
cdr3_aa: CASSFPPGLAADTQYF

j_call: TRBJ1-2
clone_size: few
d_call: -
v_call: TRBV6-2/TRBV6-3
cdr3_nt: TGTGCCAGCAGTAGGCAATCTGGCTACACCTTC
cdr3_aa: CASSRQSGYTF

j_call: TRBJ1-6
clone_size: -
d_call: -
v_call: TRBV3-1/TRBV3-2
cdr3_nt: TGTGCCAGCAGCCAAGAAGTGGGTTCACCCCTCCACTTT
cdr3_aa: CASSQEVGSPLHF

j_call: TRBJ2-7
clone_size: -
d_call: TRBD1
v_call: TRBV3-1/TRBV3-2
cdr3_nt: TGTGCCAGCAATCAAAGAGGACAGGGCACCTACGAGCAGTACTTC
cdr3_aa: CASNQRGQGTYEQYF

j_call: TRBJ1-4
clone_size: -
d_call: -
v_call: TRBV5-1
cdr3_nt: TGCGCCAGCAGCGGGTGGCCCCAGAAAACTAATGAAAAACTGTTTTTT
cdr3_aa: CASSGWPQKTNEKLFF

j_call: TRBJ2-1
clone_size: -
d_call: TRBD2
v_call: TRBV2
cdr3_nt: TGTGCCAGCAGCCGACTAGCGGGGGGCCTCTACAATGAGCAGTTCTTC
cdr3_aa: CASSRLAGGLYNEQFF

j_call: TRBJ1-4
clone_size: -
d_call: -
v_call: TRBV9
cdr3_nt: TGTGCCAGCAGTAAGAGCGGGGCAATTAATGAAAAACTGTTTTTT
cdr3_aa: CASSKSGAINEKLFF

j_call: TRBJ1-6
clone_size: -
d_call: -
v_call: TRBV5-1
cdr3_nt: TGCGCCAGCAGCTCAGGATCCAACTCCTATAATTCACCCCTCCACTTT
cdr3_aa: CASSSGSNSYNSPLHF

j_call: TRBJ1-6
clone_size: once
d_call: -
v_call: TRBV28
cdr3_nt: TGTGCCAGCAGTGACAGGTTAAATAATTCACCCCTCCACTTT
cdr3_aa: CASSDRLNNSPLHF

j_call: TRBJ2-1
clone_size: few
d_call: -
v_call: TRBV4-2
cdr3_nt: TGTGCCAGCAGCCAAGATGGGGGGAGCTCCTACAATGAGCAGTTCTTC
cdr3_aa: CASSQDGGSSYNEQFF

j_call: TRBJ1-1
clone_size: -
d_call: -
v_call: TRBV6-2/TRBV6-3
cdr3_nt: TGTGCCAGCAGTTACTCGGACAACACTGAAGCTTTCTTT
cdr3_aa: CASSYSDNTEAFF

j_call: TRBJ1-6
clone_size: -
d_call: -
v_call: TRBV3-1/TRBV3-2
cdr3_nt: TGTGCCAGCAGCCCGACGGCGGGGAATTCACCCCTCCACTTT
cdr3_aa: CASSPTAGNSPLHF

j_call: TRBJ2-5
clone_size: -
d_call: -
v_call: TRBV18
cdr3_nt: TGTGCCAGCTCAGTACAGGAGACCCAGTACTTC
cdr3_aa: CASSVQETQYF

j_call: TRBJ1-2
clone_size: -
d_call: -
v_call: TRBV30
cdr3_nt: TGTGCCTCATACCGACCCATAGGGTTGCTCTATGGCTACACCTTC
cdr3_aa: CASYRPIGLLYGYTF

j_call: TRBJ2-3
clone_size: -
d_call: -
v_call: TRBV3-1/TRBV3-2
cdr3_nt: TGTGCCAGCAGCCAAGGGGCCTCGACAGATACGCAGTATTTT
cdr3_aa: CASSQGASTDTQYF

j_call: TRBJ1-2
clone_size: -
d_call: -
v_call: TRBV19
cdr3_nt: TGTGCCAGTAGTATAGGTCGGCCGGGGATGGATGGCTACACCTTC
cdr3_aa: CASSIGRPGMDGYTF

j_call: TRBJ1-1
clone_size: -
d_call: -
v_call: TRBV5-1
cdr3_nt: TGCGCCAGCACCAAGGGAGGGGCAGACACTGAAGCTTTCTTT
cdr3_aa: CASTKGGADTEAFF

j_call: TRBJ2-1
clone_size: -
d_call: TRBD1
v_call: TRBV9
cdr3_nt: TGTGCCAGCAGCGTAGCTAAGACAGGGGTCAACTACAATGAGCAGTTCTTC
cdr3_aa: CASSVAKTGVNYNEQFF

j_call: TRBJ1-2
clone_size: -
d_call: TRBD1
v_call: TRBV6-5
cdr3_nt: TGTGCCAGCAGTAAAATTAGGACAGGGTGGGGTGGCTACACCTTC
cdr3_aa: CASSKIRTGWGGYTF

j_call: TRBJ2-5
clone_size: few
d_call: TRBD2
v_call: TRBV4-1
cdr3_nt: TGCGCCAGCAGCCAGGATGGGACTAGCGGGGCGGAGACCCAGTACTTC
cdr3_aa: CASSQDGTSGAETQYF

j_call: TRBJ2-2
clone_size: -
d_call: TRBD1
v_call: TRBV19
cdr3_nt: TGTGCCAGTAGTAGGACAGGGGGCTCGACCGGGGAGCTGTTTTTT
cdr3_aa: CASSRTGGSTGELFF

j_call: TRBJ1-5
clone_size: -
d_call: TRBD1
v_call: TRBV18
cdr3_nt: TGTGCCAGCCAAAGGACAGGAGATCAGCCCCAGCATTTT
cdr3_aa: CASQRTGDQPQHF

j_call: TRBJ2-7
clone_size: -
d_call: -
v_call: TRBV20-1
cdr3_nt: TGCAGTGCAGGGGTAGACGAGCAGTACTTC
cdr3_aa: CSAGVDEQYF

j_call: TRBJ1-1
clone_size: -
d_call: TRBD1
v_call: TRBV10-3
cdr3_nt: TGTGCCATCAGTGAACCGGACAGGGACACTGAAGCTTTCTTT
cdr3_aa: CAISEPDRDTEAFF

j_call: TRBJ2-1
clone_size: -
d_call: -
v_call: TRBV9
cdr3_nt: TGTGCCAGCAGCCGCCACCCCCCTGAACAACACGGCTCCTACAATGAGCAGTTCTTC
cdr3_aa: CASSRHPPEQHGSYNEQFF

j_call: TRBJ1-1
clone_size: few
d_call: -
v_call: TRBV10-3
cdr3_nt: TGTGCCATCAACGGCAGGAGGGACACTGAAGCTTTCTTT
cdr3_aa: CAINGRRDTEAFF

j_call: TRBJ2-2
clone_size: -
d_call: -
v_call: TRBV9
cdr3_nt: TGTGCCAGCAGTCCACACGGCCCGGGGGAGCTGTTTTTT
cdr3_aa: CASSPHGPGELFF

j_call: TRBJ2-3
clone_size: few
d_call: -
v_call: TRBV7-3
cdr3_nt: TGTGCCAGCAGCCCCTTTTCCCCCACTGGGGTTGCAGATACGCAGTATTTT
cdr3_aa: CASSPFSPTGVADTQYF

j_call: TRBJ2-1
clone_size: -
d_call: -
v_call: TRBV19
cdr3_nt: TGTGCCAGCACCCCGTCCCGAGGTAGGGGCGATATGTTCAATGAGCAGTTCTTC
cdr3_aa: CASTPSRGRGDMFNEQFF

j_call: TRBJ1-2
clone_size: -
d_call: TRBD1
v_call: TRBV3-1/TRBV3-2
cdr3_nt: TGTGCCAGCAGCCAAATCTTCCAGGGGGCGTCTGGCTACACCTTC
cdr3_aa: CASSQIFQGASGYTF